These 7 T cell receptor beta chains were sequenced from one sample in a study of cytomegalovirus exposure and HLA in healthy donors. Use of 60 Vbeta and 13 Jbeta primers characterized the PCR. Some clones are missing from TCRdb's copy, which holds only in-frame ones; the method was immunoSEQ multiplex PCR. Found here are about 160,000 clones, approximately 85% of them singletons; the top ten hold around 6.3%. Sequencing was performed on PBMCs. These receptor sequences come from a man aged 50-59 years in good health and CMV-seropositive.

V gene TRBV5-4 combines with J gene TRBJ2-2, with 10 positions matching TRBD2. Per germline, CDR1 SGHNT and CDR2 YYREEE (reference sequence). After removal of 2 bases from V and 5 bases from J, the junction contained 9 bases not matched to a gene. This CDR3 region has 17 residues. The CDR3 spells CASSLASLAGETGELFF. CDR3 sequence (DNA): TGTGCCAGCAGCTTAGCTTCCCTAGCGGGAGAGACCGGGGAGCTGTTTTTT.

The genes are TRBV28 and TRBJ1-6; D is unresolved. Germline V gene lookup returns CDR1 MDHEN and CDR2 SYDVKM. The CDR3 is made up of 19 amino acids. V lost 6 bases and J lost 0, with 21 bases in between. The CDR3 spells CASRPRREKTSSYNSPLHF. In DNA, the CDR3 is TGTGCCAGCAGGCCGCGGCGGGAGAAGACTAGCTCCTATAATTCACCCCTCCACTTT.

In nucleotides, the CDR3 is TGTGCCAGCAGACCCGGGACTAGCGCTTCCTACGAGCAGTACTTC. It translates to CASRPGTSASYEQYF. The chain is built from TRBV6-5 and TRBJ2-7; 10 bases agree with TRBD2. The V gene end was trimmed by 6 bases and the J gene end by 1 base; junction bases not matched to a gene: 6. Germline V CDR1 and CDR2: MNHEY, SVGAGI. The CDR3 length is 15 residues.

The J gene is TRBJ2-1, the V gene TRBV5-1, with 8 bases fitting TRBD1. Trimming removed 2 bases from V and 6 bases from J; junction bases left unmatched: 1. Germline V gene data show CDR1 as SGHRS and CDR2 as YFSETQ. This CDR3 has 13 amino acids. CDR3 region: CASSLQGGNEQFF. In DNA, the CDR3 is TGCGCCAGCAGCTTACAGGGGGGCAATGAGCAGTTCTTC.

This chain connects TRBV6-6 to TRBJ1-1, with a possible D match to TRBD1 (5 bases). V gave up 5 bases and J gave up 5 bases, with 21 bases separating them. The CDR3 has 16 amino acids. The germline CDR1 and CDR2 sequences are MNHNY and SVGAGI (reference sequence). The CDR3 DNA sequence: TGTGCCAGCAGTCCCCTGCAGGGAAAGGGTTGGACTGAAGCTTTCTTT. Protein: CASSPLQGKGWTEAFF.

The V call is TRBV6-1, the J call TRBJ2-1, with TRBD1 as a possible D gene (6 bases). In germline, CDR1 is MNHNS, CDR2 SASEGT. The CDR3 length is 15 residues. With 6 bases removed from V and 2 bases from J, the gap between germline ends came to 14 bases. CDR3 sequence reads: CASSAGTSPYNEQFF. DNA of the CDR3: TGTGCCAGCAGCGCCGGGACATCCCCCTACAATGAGCAGTTCTTC.

The chain couples TRBV27 to TRBJ1-4, with a tentative D call TRBD1 (5 bases). Germline V gives CDR1 MNHEY, CDR2 SMNVEV (reference sequence). The CDR3 has 14 amino acids. V was cut by 6 bases and J by 7 bases, with 15 bases left in between. The CDR3 protein is CASSQIPRGEKLFF. For the CDR3, the DNA is TGTGCCAGCAGCCAAATACCTAGGGGTGAAAAACTGTTTTTT. Full variable domain (remainder filled in from reference TRBV27 and TRBJ1-4): EAQVTQNPRYLITVTGKKLTVTCSQNMNHEYMSWYRQDPGLGLRQIYYSMNVEVTDKGDVPEGYKVSRKEKRNFPLILESPSPNQTSLYFCASSQIPRGEKLFFGSGTQLSVL.